The 13 T cell receptor beta chains reported below all come from one sample, sequenced in a study of beta chain features in type 1 diabetes. Expressed TCRB transcripts were sequenced because the entire RNA isolate underwent reverse transcription. TCRdb's copy holds only in-frame clones and misses some; the assay was immunoSEQ multiplex PCR. The sample lists about 620,000 clones, roughly a sixth seen once, with more than 0.08% in the top ten. Sample: naive CD4+ T cells from blood. The receptors derive from a man younger than 35 in good health.

This clone occurred a few times. This specimen includes other DNA sequences encoding the same CDR3. The chain employs TRBV5-1 and TRBJ2-7; no firm D call. Trimming took 0 bases from V and 3 from J, leaving 4 bases between them. The CDR3 consists of 12 residues. Germline V gene sequence: CDR1 SGHRS, CDR2 YFSETQ. CDR3 amino acids: CASSLVGYEQYF. The CDR3 DNA follows: TGCGCCAGCAGCTTGGTTGGCTACGAGCAGTACTTC.

Concerning this clone: The same CDR3 can be traced to other DNA sequences in this sample. The chain recombines TRBV6-1 with TRBJ2-7; TRBD1 or TRBD2 may be the D gene (5 bases each). This CDR3 contains 13 residues. Germline V lookup: CDR1 MNHNS, CDR2 SASEGT. The V end lost 6 bases, the J end lost 3 bases, and 12 bases lay between the germline ends. CDR3 loop: CASRGTGFYEQYF. As DNA, the CDR3 is TGTGCCAGCAGGGGGACCGGGTTCTACGAGCAGTACTTC.

The chain is built from TRBV19 and TRBJ2-3; 10 nucleotides line up with TRBD1. V lost 5 bases, J lost 4 bases, and 12 bases stayed unmatched. The CDR3 has 17 residues. Germline V gene lookup returns CDR1 LNHDA and CDR2 SQIVND (reference sequence). The CDR3 sequence: CASSRTAGTGAADTQYF. The CDR3, as DNA: TGTGCCAGTAGTCGAACCGCCGGGACAGGGGCGGCAGATACGCAGTATTTT. The variable domain in full, completed from reference TRBV19 and TRBJ2-3, reads DGGITQSPKYLFRKEGQNVTLSCEQNLNHDAMYWYRQDPGQGLRLIYYSQIVNDFQKGDIAEGYSVSREKKESFPLTVTSAQKNPTAFYLCASSRTAGTGAADTQYFGPGTRLTVL.

This rearrangement joins TRBV18 to TRBJ1-2; 8 nucleotides line up with TRBD1. Germline V lookup: CDR1 KGHSH, CDR2 LQKENI. The CDR3 consists of 13 residues. V shed 3 bases, J shed 7 bases, and the junction held 4 bases outside the gene matches. The CDR3 region has the DNA TGTGCCAGCTCACCCGGACAGGGCTTTGGCTACACCTTC. Translated: CASSPGQGFGYTF.

This clone has just a few counts. The CDR3 coding sequence is TGTGCCAGCAGCTATACGGCCGGGACTAGCGGGACAGATACGCAGTATTTT. Protein product: CASSYTAGTSGTDTQYF. The rearrangement joins TRBV7-8 to TRBJ2-3, with TRBD2 matching over 12 bases. Trimming took 4 bases from V and 3 from J; bases not matched to a gene: 8. This CDR3 contains 17 residues. Looked up from germline, CDR1 is SGHVS and CDR2 is FQNEAQ.

This clone was observed a handful of times. CDR3 sequence reads: CTSSQVGTSGAGDTDTQYF. The CDR3 DNA follows: TGCACCAGCAGCCAAGTGGGGACTAGCGGGGCCGGCGACACAGATACGCAGTATTTT. This chain uses TRBV1 with TRBJ2-3; the D call TRBD2 from the table was never checked on the DNA. TRBV1 is designated a pseudogene. This CDR3 contains 19 residues.

The table lists this clone with a few counts. The gene calls are TRBV28 and TRBJ1-2, with D tentatively TRBD1 (5 bases). Germline V CDR1 and CDR2: MDHEN, SYDVKM. This CDR3 is 14 amino acids long. Trimming left V 6 bases short and J 0 bases short, with 11 bases between. CDR3 region: CASSLEQANYGYTF. In DNA form, the CDR3 reads TGTGCCAGCAGCCTTGAACAGGCTAACTATGGCTACACCTTC.

This clone has a handful of counts. This chain links TRBV7-3 with TRBJ2-1; D may match TRBD1 or TRBD2 (5 bases each). The CDR3 has 13 residues. V dropped 5 bases and J dropped 7 bases, with 12 bases sitting between them. Germline V gene lookup returns CDR1 SGHTA and CDR2 FQGTGA. CDR3 amino acids: CASSLGTPNEQFF. The CDR3 coding sequence is TGTGCCAGCAGCCTAGGGACCCCTAATGAGCAGTTCTTC.

The chain combines TRBV11-2 with TRBJ2-7; no definite D call. Per the germline V gene, CDR1 is SGHAT and CDR2 is FQNNGV. The V gene lost 5 bases and the J gene lost 6 bases, with 20 bases spanning the gap. The length of the CDR3 is 15 residues. CDR3 sequence reads: CASSVSQYESGEQYF. For the CDR3, the DNA is TGTGCCAGCAGCGTGAGCCAGTATGAAAGTGGCGAGCAGTACTTC.

The chain is built from TRBV5-6 and TRBJ2-7; TRBD1 matches at 11 bases. The CDR3 extends over 15 amino acids. Germline V lookup: CDR1 SGHDT, CDR2 YYEEEE. With 3 bases clipped from V and 6 bases from J, the junction kept 8 bases outside the gene matches. The CDR3 reads CASSSPGQGASEQYF. DNA for the CDR3: TGTGCCAGCAGCTCCCCCGGACAGGGGGCAAGCGAGCAGTACTTC.

In its sample, this clone was seen a few times. The V gene is TRBV11-2, the J gene TRBJ1-2; weak D call: TRBD1 (5 bases). CDR3 length: 16 residues. V was clipped by 5 bases and J by 7 bases, with 23 bases between them. Germline V gene lookup returns CDR1 SGHAT and CDR2 FQNNGV. CDR3 coding DNA: TGTGCCAGCAGCGGTAACCAGGGTGCCTGGACGAGTGGCTACACCTTC. This gives the protein CASSGNQGAWTSGYTF. Combining the CDR3 with reference TRBV11-2 and TRBJ1-2 gives the whole variable domain EAGVAQSPRYKIIEKRQSVAFWCNPISGHATLYWYQQILGQGPKLLIQFQNNGVVDDSQLPKDRFSAERLKGVDSTLKIQPAKLEDSAVYLCASSGNQGAWTSGYTFGSGTRLTVV.

The chain employs TRBV25-1 and TRBJ1-1, with 9 bases matching TRBD1. V lost 8 bases, J lost 1 base, and 5 bases stayed unmatched. The CDR3 consists of 14 residues. Germline CDR1 reads MGHDK; CDR2 reads SYGVNS. The CDR3 DNA is TGTGCCAGCCGACGGGACAGGGCGAACACTGAAGCTTTCTTT. It is translated as CASRRDRANTEAFF.

This clone was detected only a few times. The rearrangement links TRBV7-3 to TRBJ2-1; D tentatively reads TRBD1 or TRBD2 (6 bases each). V was cut by 5 bases and J by 9 bases, with 11 bases left in between. The CDR3 runs to 12 residues. Germline V lookup: CDR1 SGHTA, CDR2 FQGTGA. The CDR3 nucleotides read TGTGCCAGCAGCCGCGGAGGGGGTGAGCAGTTCTTC. As protein: CASSRGGGEQFF.